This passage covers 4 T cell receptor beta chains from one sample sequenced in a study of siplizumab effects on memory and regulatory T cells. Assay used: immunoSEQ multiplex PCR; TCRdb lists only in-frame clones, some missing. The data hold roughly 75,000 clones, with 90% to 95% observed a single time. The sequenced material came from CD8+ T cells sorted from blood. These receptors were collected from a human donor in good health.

The DNA of the CDR3 is TGTGCCAGCAGTGAGAAGGTGGGGGGATATGAGACCCAGTACTTC. This sequence encodes CASSEKVGGYETQYF. The chain links TRBV2 to TRBJ2-5; perhaps TRBD2 as D (6 bases). The CDR3 is 15 amino acids. From germline, CDR1 is SNHLY and CDR2 FYNNEI. V lost 3 bases, J lost 5 bases, and 16 bases lay in between.

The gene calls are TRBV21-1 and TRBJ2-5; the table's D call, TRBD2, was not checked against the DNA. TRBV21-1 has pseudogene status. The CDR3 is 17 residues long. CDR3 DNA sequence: TGTGCCAGCAGCAAAGACCAACAGCGGGGGGCCCCAGAGACCCAGTACTTC. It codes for CASSKDQQRGAPETQYF.

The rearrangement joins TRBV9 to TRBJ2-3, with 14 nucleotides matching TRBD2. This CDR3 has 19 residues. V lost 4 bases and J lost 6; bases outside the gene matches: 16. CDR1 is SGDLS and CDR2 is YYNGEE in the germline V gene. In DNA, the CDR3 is TGTGCCAGCAGCCCAGAGGGACTAGCGGGGGCCCTCTCCGGCGATACGCAGTATTTT. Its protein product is CASSPEGLAGALSGDTQYF.

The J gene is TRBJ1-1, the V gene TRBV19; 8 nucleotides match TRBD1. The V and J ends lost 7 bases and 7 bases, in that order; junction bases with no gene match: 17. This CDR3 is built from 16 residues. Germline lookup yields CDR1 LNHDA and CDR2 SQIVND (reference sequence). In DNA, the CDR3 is TGTGCCAGTACTGGGGAAAGGGACAGGCCTAAAGATGAAGCTTTCTTT. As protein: CASTGERDRPKDEAFF.